These 21 T cell receptor beta chains were sequenced from one sample in a study of T cell responses to AZD1222 COVID-19 vaccine. Clones were sequenced by immunoSEQ multiplex PCR, and TCRdb holds only the in-frame ones, with some missing. The data hold more than 90,000 clones, with roughly 84% observed a single time. Sequencing was performed on peripheral blood, taken on day 0 of AZD1222 vaccination. The receptors were gathered from an adult in good health.

The gene calls are TRBV28 and TRBJ1-5; a weak D match, TRBD1 (5 bases). The germline gives CDR1 MDHEN, CDR2 SYDVKM. The V gene lost 6 bases and the J gene lost 4 bases, with 16 bases spanning the gap. This CDR3 is 15 amino acids long. The CDR3 is CASRIGLGTNQPQHF. In DNA, the CDR3 is TGTGCCAGCAGAATTGGTTTAGGGACGAATCAGCCCCAGCATTTT.

The chain is built from TRBV14 and TRBJ2-7, with 10 bases aligning to TRBD2. CDR3 length: 15 amino acids. With 3 bases clipped from V and 3 bases from J, the junction kept 5 bases outside the gene matches. The germline CDR1 and CDR2 sequences are SGHDN and FVKESK. In nucleotides, the CDR3 is TGTGCCAGCAGCCAGGGGACTAGCGCTATCTACGAGCAGTACTTC. Encoded protein: CASSQGTSAIYEQYF.

The chain employs TRBV19 and TRBJ1-5; no clear D gene. The CDR3 spans 12 residues. Germline V gene lookup returns CDR1 LNHDA and CDR2 SQIVND (reference sequence). V lost 6 bases and J lost 9, with 12 bases in between. This CDR3 reads CASRPRGRPQHF. The DNA for the CDR3 is TGTGCCAGTAGACCGCGCGGTAGGCCCCAGCATTTT.

The chain recombines TRBV7-6 with TRBJ2-1; weak D call: TRBD1 (6 bases). This CDR3 comprises 16 residues. The V end lost 5 bases, the J end lost 5 bases, and 19 bases lay between the germline ends. Germline CDR1 SGHVS, CDR2 FNYEAQ. The CDR3 sequence is CASSTPSGTNNNEQFF. CDR3 in DNA: TGTGCCAGCAGCACTCCTTCGGGGACAAACAACAATGAGCAGTTCTTC.

This clone was found once. The rearrangement links TRBV6-5 to TRBJ1-1, with TRBD1 identical over 9 bases. Unmatched junction bases numbered 5, after V lost 6 bases and J lost 3 bases. Germline-derived CDR1 and CDR2 are MNHEY and SVGAGI. The CDR3 totals 14 residues. CDR3 in DNA: TGTGCCAGCAGAGCGGGGACAGGGTACACTGAAGCTTTCTTT. Protein sequence: CASRAGTGYTEAFF.

The CDR3 sequence is CASSEIRLAENEQFF. The CDR3 DNA reads as TGTGCCAGCAGTGAAATCCGACTAGCGGAGAATGAGCAGTTCTTC. This sequence joins TRBV2 and TRBJ2-1, with 9 bases matching TRBD2. CDR3 length: 15 amino acids. Germline V gene lookup returns CDR1 SNHLY and CDR2 FYNNEI. Trimming cost V 2 bases and J 7 bases; bases outside gene matches: 6. The whole variable domain, remainder taken from reference TRBV2 and TRBJ2-1, is EPEVTQTPSHQVTQMGQEVILRCVPISNHLYFYWYRQILGQKVEFLVSFYNNEISEKSEIFDDQFSVERPDGSNFTLKIRSTKLEDSAMYFCASSEIRLAENEQFFGPGTRLTVL.

The rearrangement uses TRBV3-1 (or the pseudogene TRBV3-2) and TRBJ2-7; perhaps TRBD1 as D (6 bases). Looked up from germline, CDR1 is LGHDT and CDR2 is YNNKEL (reference sequence). CDR3 size: 15 residues. V shed 4 bases and J shed 9 bases, with 22 bases lying between them. The CDR3 here is CASSREGTTDHGQYF. CDR3 in DNA: TGTGCCAGCAGCCGGGAAGGGACAACTGATCACGGGCAGTACTTC.

The CDR3 here is CASAGGVEKLFF. The CDR3 nucleotides are TGTGCTAGTGCCGGGGGGGTTGAAAAACTGTTTTTT. This chain joins TRBV12-5 and TRBJ1-4; possibly TRBD1 for D (5 bases). Germline V lookup: CDR1 LGHNT, CDR2 FRNRAP. The CDR3 is made up of 12 amino acids. V lost 7 bases and J 7 bases, leaving 10 bases between the germline ends.

The V call is TRBV28, the J call TRBJ2-7; either TRBD1 or TRBD2 may supply D (5 bases each). The CDR3 is 14 amino acids. V lost 6 bases to trimming and J lost 2 bases, with 14 bases between them. CDR1 and CDR2 from the germline V gene are MDHEN and SYDVKM. Here the CDR3 reads CASRSAGTAYEQYF. CDR3 bases: TGTGCCAGCAGAAGCGCCGGGACCGCCTACGAGCAGTACTTC.

V and J are TRBV21-1 and TRBJ2-7; the D call of TRBD1 is as the table states it, not checked on the DNA. TRBV21-1 is assigned pseudogene status. CDR3 length: 13 residues. The CDR3 DNA reads TGTGCCGGCAACAGGGGGCCATCCTACGAGCAGTACTTC. This sequence encodes CAGNRGPSYEQYF.

The rearrangement links TRBV19 to TRBJ2-6; D perhaps matches TRBD1 (5 bases). CDR3 length equals 16 residues. CDR1 is LNHDA and CDR2 is SQIVND in the germline V gene (reference sequence). The V end lost 5 bases, the J end lost 0 bases, and 11 bases lay between the germline ends. The CDR3 DNA sequence: TGTGCCAGTAGTCCTCAGGGATACTCTGGGGCCAACGTCCTGACTTTC. Its protein is CASSPQGYSGANVLTF.

The rearrangement links TRBV7-8 to TRBJ1-6; no clear D. This CDR3 is built from 15 residues. V was shortened by 1 base and J by 8 bases, with 12 bases between the two germline ends. Germline-derived CDR1 and CDR2 are SGHVS and FQNEAQ. The CDR3 sequence is CASSLGRADDSPLHF. Written as DNA, the CDR3 is TGTGCCAGCAGCTTAGGGAGAGCCGATGATTCACCCCTCCACTTT.

The rearrangement links TRBV18 to TRBJ1-4; 7 bases match TRBD1. The CDR3 has 16 residues. Germline V CDR1 and CDR2: KGHSH, LQKENI. Unmatched junction bases numbered 5, after V lost 4 bases and J lost 0 bases. In DNA, the CDR3 is TGTGCCAGCTCACAAGACAGGGCGACAACTAATGAAAAACTGTTTTTT. It codes for CASSQDRATTNEKLFF.

The chain combines TRBV6-1 with TRBJ1-5, with D maybe TRBD1 (6 bases). Trimming shortened V by 2 bases and J by 7 bases, and 12 bases separated the two germline ends. CDR1 is MNHNS, CDR2 SASEGT, per germline. The length of the CDR3 is 14 residues. The CDR3 reads CASSESGAGQPQHF. Here the CDR3 DNA reads TGTGCCAGCAGTGAATCAGGGGCTGGGCAGCCCCAGCATTTT.

This chain uses TRBV4-1 with TRBJ1-4; TRBD1 is a possible D gene (6 bases). The CDR3 consists of 17 residues. Trimming cost V 1 base and J 1 base, with 13 bases left between them. The germline V gene has CDR1 MGHRA and CDR2 YSYEKL. CDR3 in amino acids: CASSQGSGRGTNEKLFF. The CDR3 nucleotides are TGCGCCAGCAGCCAAGGTAGCGGCAGGGGAACTAATGAAAAACTGTTTTTT.

The genes are TRBV7-2 and TRBJ2-7; 10 bases map to TRBD1. From germline, CDR1 is SGHTA and CDR2 FQGNSA. The CDR3 runs 15 residues. V was clipped by 6 bases and J by 5 bases; unmatched bases: 10. The CDR3 reads CASRKKTGGDDEQYF. Here the CDR3 DNA reads TGTGCCAGCAGGAAAAAGACAGGGGGCGACGACGAGCAGTACTTC.

The rearrangement links TRBV29-1 to TRBJ1-2; the match to TRBD1 covers 11 bases. This CDR3 has 13 residues. Losses at the gene ends were 8 bases for V and 3 bases for J; bases not matched to a gene: 5. In germline, CDR1 is SQVTM, CDR2 ANQGSEA. CDR3 region: CSTGTGGDYGYTF. The DNA of the CDR3 is TGCAGCACGGGGACAGGGGGGGACTATGGCTACACCTTC.

V is TRBV30 and J is TRBJ2-6, with a tentative D call TRBD2 (5 bases). Between the trimmed V and J ends, which lost 3 bases and 2 bases, there was a span of 8 bases. The CDR3 spans 14 residues. Germline CDR1 reads GTSNPN; CDR2 reads SVGIG (reference sequence). The CDR3 sequence: CAWRVGAGANVLTF. DNA for the CDR3: TGTGCCTGGAGGGTGGGAGCTGGGGCCAACGTCCTGACTTTC.

The CDR3 loop reads CASSPRTGGVLYGYTF. CDR3 bases: TGTGCCAGCAGCCCCAGGACAGGCGGCGTGCTCTATGGCTACACCTTC. The chain recombines TRBV13 with TRBJ1-2, with TRBD1 matching 7 bases. CDR3 length equals 16 residues. Per germline, CDR1 PRHDT and CDR2 FYEKMQ (reference sequence). The junction had 13 bases not matched to a gene; V was cut back by 5 bases and J by 4 bases.

The rearrangement links TRBV25-1 to TRBJ2-7, with 8 nucleotides matching TRBD2. CDR3 length equals 13 residues. Germline CDR1 is MGHDK and CDR2 is SYGVNS. The V and J ends lost 4 bases and 7 bases, in that order; junction bases with no gene match: 6. CDR3 region: CASSGGLAWEQYF. The CDR3 region has the DNA TGTGCCAGCAGTGGAGGACTAGCTTGGGAGCAGTACTTC.

V is TRBV5-4 and J is TRBJ1-4; 8 positions agree with TRBD1. CDR3 size: 17 residues. Germline CDR1 and CDR2: SGHNT and YYREEE (reference sequence). V shed 4 bases, J shed 5 bases, and the junction held 13 bases outside the gene matches. Here the CDR3 reads CASSRTDLTGGNEKLFF. CDR3 nucleotide sequence: TGTGCCAGCAGCCGCACCGACCTCACAGGGGGGAATGAAAAACTGTTTTTT.